This is a list of T cell receptor beta chains from one sample in a study of T-cell memory formation after mild COVID-19. Using its own MiXCR run on the 5' RACE reads, TCRdb lists one record per CDR3 protein. The data contain a few hundred thousand distinct CDR3 sequences, 7% to 10% of them singletons. The sample comprised PBMCs or a T cell subset sorted from them (not recorded which). The receptors were sampled from a man between 18 and 29 years old who had mild COVID-19 (a few samples of this study predate the infection). Cell type and time point are not known. Both conserved end residues are part of each CDR3. The order of the fields is clone size, V gene, J gene, D gene, CDR3 protein, CDR3 DNA. A D gene is named only where the DNA matches it firmly. The listing skips clone size in some rows; elsewhere it reads once, few, many or a size class.

few	TRBV7-2	TRBJ1-2	TRBD1	CASSLNSNRGKGYTF	TGTGCCAGCAGCTTAAATTCCAACAGGGGTAAAGGCTACACCTTC
many	TRBV11-2	TRBJ2-5	NA	CASRVATQETQYF	TGTGCCAGCAGAGTGGCGACCCAAGAGACCCAGTACTTC
many	TRBV24-1	TRBJ2-3	NA	CATSDRTVTDTQYF	TGTGCCACCAGTGATAGGACAGTCACAGATACGCAGTATTTT
few	TRBV29-1	TRBJ1-1	NA	CSVEGASRGNTEAFF	TGCAGCGTTGAAGGGGCTTCACGGGGGAACACTGAAGCTTTCTTT
NA	TRBV11-3	TRBJ2-1	TRBD1	CASSLGGTDDYNEQFF	TGTGCCAGCAGCTTAGGTGGGACAGACGACTACAATGAGCAGTTCTTC
NA	TRBV6-5	TRBJ1-4	TRBD1	CASSPTGGGGNEKLFF	TGTGCCAGCAGTCCAACAGGGGGAGGGGGCAATGAAAAACTGTTTTTT
few	TRBV7-2	TRBJ1-2	TRBD1	CASSGETGFYGYTF	TGTGCCAGCAGCGGCGAGACAGGGTTCTATGGCTACACCTTC
NA	TRBV5-1	TRBJ1-6	TRBD1	CASSSGQPNSPLHF	TGCGCCAGCAGCTCGGGACAGCCGAATTCACCCCTCCACTTT
many	TRBV5-1	TRBJ2-7	NA	CASSPGVGGHEQYF	TGCGCCAGCAGCCCCGGTGTGGGGGGCCACGAGCAGTACTTC
NA	TRBV11-2	TRBJ2-2	TRBD2	CASGNSAGVGELFF	TGTGCCAGCGGCAATAGCGCGGGGGTCGGGGAGCTGTTTTTT
few	TRBV25-1	TRBJ2-6	NA	CASSWGESGANVLTF	TGTGCCAGCAGTTGGGGGGAATCCGGGGCCAACGTCCTGACTTTC
few	TRBV9	TRBJ2-1	TRBD2	CASSTRTSFYNEQFF	TGTGCCAGCAGCACACGGACTAGCTTCTACAATGAGCAGTTCTTC
few	TRBV6-2/TRBV6-3	TRBJ2-1	NA	CASSTVSEQFF	TGTGCCAGCAGTACGGTGAGCGAGCAGTTCTTC
NA	TRBV20-1	TRBJ1-5	NA	CSASPQGSNQPQHF	TGCAGTGCCAGCCCGCAGGGTAGCAATCAGCCCCAGCATTTT
NA	TRBV11-2	TRBJ2-5	TRBD2	CASSLVRLAGRETQYF	TGTGCCAGCAGCTTAGTTCGGCTAGCGGGGCGGGAGACCCAGTACTTC
NA	TRBV12-3/TRBV12-4	TRBJ2-2	NA	CASSVRGANTGELFF	TGTGCCAGCAGTGTCCGGGGGGCTAACACCGGGGAGCTGTTTTTT
NA	TRBV7-2	TRBJ2-7	TRBD1	CASSFGTGDYEQYF	TGTGCCAGCAGCTTCGGGACAGGGGATTACGAGCAGTACTTC
NA	TRBV20-1	TRBJ1-2	NA	CSVGQANYGYTF	TGCAGTGTCGGGCAGGCTAACTATGGCTACACCTTC
NA	TRBV6-5	TRBJ1-1	NA	CASKQGTEAFF	TGTGCCAGCAAGCAGGGGACTGAAGCTTTCTTT
NA	TRBV5-1	TRBJ2-4	TRBD1	CASSLTGAENIQYF	TGCGCCAGCAGTTTGACAGGGGCCGAAAACATTCAGTACTTC
many	TRBV5-1	TRBJ2-3	NA	CASSLGVQGKGASGRADTQYF	TGCGCCAGCAGCTTGGGGGTCCAGGGGAAAGGGGCCTCTGGTAGAGCAGATACGCAGTATTTT
many	TRBV12-3/TRBV12-4	TRBJ2-4	TRBD1	CASSPSRDRGRAKNIQYF	TGTGCCAGCAGTCCGTCCCGGGACAGGGGGAGGGCCAAAAACATTCAGTACTTC
NA	TRBV20-1	TRBJ1-2	TRBD1	CSARYRDREVSGYGYTF	TGCAGTGCTAGGTACCGGGACAGGGAGGTTTCAGGCTATGGCTACACCTTC
NA	TRBV7-2	TRBJ1-4	TRBD1	CASSLVRSGGGEKLFF	TGTGCCAGCAGCTTAGTTAGGTCAGGGGGAGGTGAAAAACTGTTTTTT
few	TRBV28	TRBJ2-3	NA	CASSSTWGVDTQYF	TGTGCCAGCAGTTCCACGTGGGGCGTAGATACGCAGTATTTT
many	TRBV7-2	TRBJ1-6	NA	CASESEPLTTSPLHF	TGTGCCAGCGAATCCGAACCCCTTACAACCTCACCCCTCCACTTT
few	TRBV11-2	TRBJ1-2	NA	CASSPWGGLEGYTF	TGTGCCAGCAGCCCATGGGGGGGGCTGGAAGGCTACACCTTC
few	TRBV5-1	TRBJ2-6	TRBD1	CASSTEQGAGANVLTF	TGCGCCAGCAGCACAGAACAGGGGGCTGGGGCCAACGTCCTGACTTTC
many	TRBV6-1	TRBJ1-1	NA	CASGNRALTEAFF	TGTGCCAGCGGCAACAGGGCGCTCACTGAAGCTTTCTTT
NA	TRBV5-1	TRBJ2-3	NA	CASSIGGPTDTQYF	TGCGCCAGCAGCATAGGGGGGCCTACGGATACGCAGTATTTT
few	TRBV7-2	TRBJ2-3	TRBD1	CASSLGQTRATDTQYF	TGTGCCAGCAGCTTGGGACAGACACGAGCCACAGATACGCAGTATTTT
many	TRBV4-1	TRBJ2-3	TRBD2	CASSQSGNTALGDTQYF	TGCGCCAGCAGCCAGAGCGGGAACACGGCTTTAGGAGATACGCAGTATTTT
many	TRBV4-1	TRBJ2-4	TRBD1	CASSQRQGGAKNIQYF	TGCGCCAGCAGCCAACGACAGGGGGGGGCCAAAAACATTCAGTACTTC
NA	TRBV9	TRBJ2-3	TRBD2	CASSVGLAGGRLTDTQYF	TGTGCCAGCAGCGTAGGATTGGCGGGGGGACGACTCACAGATACGCAGTATTTT
few	TRBV20-1	TRBJ1-4	NA	CSANRGLNEKLFF	TGCAGTGCTAACCGGGGGCTGAATGAAAAACTGTTTTTT
NA	TRBV23-1	TRBJ1-1	NA	CASSQPDTNTEAFF	TGCGCCAGCAGTCAGCCGGACACGAACACTGAAGCTTTCTTT
NA	TRBV20-1	TRBJ1-1	NA	CSARFPGRGRVNTEAFF	TGCAGTGCTAGATTCCCCGGCAGGGGAAGAGTGAACACTGAAGCTTTCTTT
many	TRBV12-3/TRBV12-4	TRBJ2-1	NA	CASSRHGVGRLGQFF	TGTGCCAGCAGCCGCCACGGTGTGGGCCGTCTCGGGCAGTTCTTC
NA	TRBV18	TRBJ2-3	TRBD2	CASSPPTTSGGTDTQYF	TGTGCCAGCTCACCACCTACTACTAGCGGGGGCACAGATACGCAGTATTTT
few	TRBV5-1	TRBJ2-1	NA	CASSMGAVYNEQFF	TGCGCCAGCAGCATGGGGGCCGTATACAATGAGCAGTTCTTC
NA	TRBV7-9	TRBJ2-7	NA	CASSYRGGTYEQYF	TGTGCCAGCAGCTACAGAGGGGGGACCTACGAGCAGTACTTC
few	TRBV6-2/TRBV6-3	TRBJ2-5	NA	CASSYSIRETQYF	TGTGCCAGCAGTTACTCAATTAGGGAGACCCAGTACTTC
many	TRBV5-1	TRBJ1-4	NA	CASTATGGPGEKLFF	TGCGCCAGCACCGCCACGGGGGGACCGGGGGAAAAACTGTTTTTT
many	TRBV15	TRBJ2-3	NA	CATSRDVEISNTQYF	TGTGCCACCAGCAGAGATGTAGAGATAAGCAATACGCAGTATTTT
NA	TRBV7-3	TRBJ2-7	TRBD2	CASSPRNSGVNEQYF	TGTGCCAGCAGCCCCCGTAATAGCGGGGTCAACGAGCAGTACTTC
few	TRBV12-3/TRBV12-4	TRBJ1-1	NA	CASSLHSGDTEAFF	TGTGCCAGCAGTTTGCATTCAGGGGACACTGAAGCTTTCTTT
few	TRBV15	TRBJ2-4	TRBD1	CATSRGDRENIQYF	TGTGCCACCAGCAGGGGGGACAGGGAAAACATTCAGTACTTC
once	TRBV11-2	TRBJ2-1	TRBD2	CASSLAGTSGGSYEQFF	TGTGCCAGCAGCTTAGCCGGGACTAGCGGGGGGTCCTATGAGCAGTTCTTC
many	TRBV27	TRBJ1-2	NA	CASSHYRSANYGYTF	TGTGCCAGCAGTCACTACAGGTCAGCTAACTATGGCTACACCTTC
few	TRBV6-5	TRBJ1-3	TRBD1	CASSQDRPSGNTIYF	TGTGCCAGCAGCCAGGACAGGCCCTCTGGAAACACCATATATTTT
few	TRBV27	TRBJ1-1	NA	CASGGTVNTEAFF	TGTGCCAGCGGGGGGACGGTAAACACTGAAGCTTTCTTT
NA	TRBV9	TRBJ2-2	NA	CASSATNTGELFF	TGTGCCAGCAGCGCCACGAACACCGGGGAGCTGTTTTTT
many	TRBV6-5	TRBJ2-2	NA	CASSYRDGELFF	TGTGCCAGCAGTTACCGAGACGGGGAGCTGTTTTTT
NA	TRBV11-3	TRBJ2-1	NA	CASSLVGSEQFF	TGTGCCAGCAGCTTAGTGGGGTCTGAGCAGTTCTTC
NA	TRBV7-9	TRBJ2-1	NA	CSSSTLGEQFF	TGTTCCAGCAGCACACTGGGTGAGCAGTTCTTC
few	TRBV7-8	TRBJ2-3	TRBD2	CASSLASGGGLSTDTQYF	TGTGCCAGCAGCTTAGCTAGCGGGGGGGGCCTAAGCACAGATACGCAGTATTTT
NA	TRBV10-3	TRBJ1-2	NA	CAISDGYGYTF	TGTGCCATCAGTGACGGCTATGGCTACACCTTC
NA	TRBV6-5	TRBJ1-2	NA	CASSYSFGGVRVWGYTF	TGTGCCAGCAGTTACTCATTCGGGGGGGTCCGGGTCTGGGGCTACACCTTC